Below, 22 T cell receptor beta chains from the same sample are listed, as sequenced in a study of beta chain features in type 1 diabetes. Study-wide points: Among all four CD4+ subsets, Type 1 diabetes patients had TCRB CDR3s that were moderately but significantly shorter.

What these receptors recognize is not known. What was sequenced were expressed TCRB transcripts, since all of the isolated RNA had been reverse transcribed. Assay: immunoSEQ multiplex PCR; the TCRdb copy retains only in-frame clones and omits some. Of a few hundred thousand clones listed, 16% are singletons. Material: naive CD4+ T cells from blood. The receptors shown here come from a man aged 25 to 40 with type 1 diabetes.

Only a few counts were recorded for this clone. J is TRBJ2-3 and V is TRBV29-1; a possible D gene is TRBD1 (6 bases). CDR1 and CDR2 (germline): SQVTM, ANQGSEA. V was shortened by 6 bases and J by 2 bases, with 21 bases between the two germline ends. The CDR3 spans 16 residues. The CDR3 coding sequence is TGCAGCGTCCCGGGTCGGGACATCTATTACACAGATACGCAGTATTTT. Translating it yields CSVPGRDIYYTDTQYF.

Only a few counts were recorded for this clone. The rearrangement uses TRBV4-3 and TRBJ2-1, with unresolved D. This CDR3 has 12 amino acids. CDR1 and CDR2 from the germline V gene are LGHNA and YSLEER. V was trimmed by 0 bases and J by 5 bases, leaving 2 bases between them. The CDR3 here is CASSQDNNEQFF. CDR3 coding DNA: TGCGCCAGCAGCCAAGATAACAATGAGCAGTTCTTC.

To note about this clone: Other DNA variants within this sample encode the same CDR3. The rearrangement joins TRBV7-9 to TRBJ2-7; no firm D call. Germline assignment: CDR1 SEHNR and CDR2 FQNEAQ (reference sequence). The CDR3 length is 11 residues. The V end was cut by 5 bases, the J end by 2 bases, with 4 bases between. CDR3 DNA sequence: TGTGCCAGCAGCCCCGCCTACGAGCAGTACTTC. Residues: CASSPAYEQYF.

There are a few counts of this clone. J is TRBJ2-5 and V is TRBV29-1, with 10 bases fitting TRBD2. V lost 4 bases to trimming and J lost 7 bases; unmatched junction nucleotides: 9. CDR3 length: 14 amino acids. Germline-derived CDR1 and CDR2 are SQVTM and ANQGSEA. The CDR3 DNA sequence: TGCAGCGTTGCAAGCCTAGCGGGAGAGGGGACCCAGTACTTC. Protein product: CSVASLAGEGTQYF.

This clone was seen more than once but under ten times. This sample also contains other DNA sequences that code for the same CDR3. The chain employs TRBV20-1 and TRBJ2-1, with D unresolved. CDR1 DFQATT and CDR2 SNEGSKA come from the germline V gene (reference sequence). Trimming took 3 bases from V and 2 from J, leaving 2 bases between them. The CDR3 loop spans 11 amino acids. The CDR3 nucleotides read TGCAGTGCTAGGGCCTACAATGAGCAGTTCTTC. This gives the protein CSARAYNEQFF.

The CDR3 bases are TGTGCCTGGAGTTTTACAGGGTATCAGCCCCAGCATTTT. This encodes CAWSFTGYQPQHF. The chain couples TRBV30 to TRBJ1-5; the D gene is possibly TRBD1 (6 bases). CDR1 is GTSNPN, CDR2 SVGIG, per germline (reference sequence). The CDR3 contains 13 residues. Between the trimmed V and J ends, which lost 2 bases and 5 bases, there was a span of 10 bases.

This chain links TRBV18 with TRBJ1-1; unclear D gene. CDR3 length equals 14 residues. CDR1 and CDR2 (germline): KGHSH, LQKENI. Trimming removed 4 bases from V and 5 bases from J, with 14 bases in between. DNA for the CDR3: TGTGCCAGCTCACAAGTTGGGGAAGAGACTGAAGCTTTCTTT. Translated: CASSQVGEETEAFF.

The V and J genes are TRBV29-1 and TRBJ2-5; D remains unclear. V was cut by 5 bases and J by 1 base, with 14 bases left in between. There are 14 residues in the CDR3. CDR1 SQVTM and CDR2 ANQGSEA come from the germline V gene. The CDR3 here is CSVYAWGTQETQYF. Written as DNA, the CDR3 is TGCAGCGTTTACGCCTGGGGTACCCAAGAGACCCAGTACTTC.

The chain is built from TRBV7-9 and TRBJ2-5, with 8 bases lining up with TRBD1. The germline V gene has CDR1 SEHNR and CDR2 FQNEAQ (reference sequence). The CDR3 sequence is 16 residues long. Trimming removed 8 bases from V and 4 bases from J; junction bases left unmatched: 15. CDR3 amino acids: CASSISTGTGRETQYF. The DNA of the CDR3 is TGTGCCAGCTCGATCTCAACCGGGACAGGTAGAGAGACCCAGTACTTC. The whole variable domain, filled in from reference TRBV7-9 and TRBJ2-5, reads DTGVSQNPRHKITKRGQNVTFRCDPISEHNRLYWYRQTLGQGPEFLTYFQNEAQLEKSRLLSDRFSAERPKGSFSTLEIQRTEQGDSAMYLCASSISTGTGRETQYFGPGTRLLVL.

This clone turned up a few times. The chain carries TRBV9 and TRBJ1-1; D unclear. The CDR3 extends over 13 amino acids. CDR1 and CDR2 (germline): SGDLS, YYNGEE. Deletions cut 3 bases from V and 2 bases from J, with 8 bases between. CDR3 DNA: TGTGCCAGCAGCGGCAGTATCAACACTGAAGCTTTCTTT. This codes for CASSGSINTEAFF. The full variable domain, rest sourced from reference TRBV9 and TRBJ1-1, is DSGVTQTPKHLITATGQRVTLRCSPRSGDLSVYWYQQSLDQGLQFLIQYYNGEERAKGNILERFSAQQFPDLHSELNLSSLELGDSALYFCASSGSINTEAFFGQGTRLTVV.

This clone has a handful of counts. The V gene is TRBV29-1, the J gene TRBJ2-5; a weak D match, TRBD1 (6 bases). The CDR3 length is 14 residues. V was shortened by 5 bases and J by 2 bases, with 15 bases between the two germline ends. CDR1 is SQVTM and CDR2 is ANQGSEA in the germline V gene. CDR3 region: CSVLRDIQQETQYF. Here the CDR3 DNA reads TGCAGCGTTCTCCGGGACATTCAACAAGAGACCCAGTACTTC. Using reference TRBV29-1 and TRBJ2-5 for the parts outside the CDR3, the full variable domain is SAVISQKPSRDICQRGTSLTIQCQVDSQVTMMFWYRQQPGQSLTLIATANQGSEATYESGFVIDKFPISRPNLTFSTLTVSNMSPEDSSIYLCSVLRDIQQETQYFGPGTRLLVL.

The rearrangement uses TRBV29-1 and TRBJ1-1; a weak D match, TRBD1 (6 bases). Trimming cost V 0 bases and J 8 bases, with 16 bases left between them. CDR1 is SQVTM and CDR2 is ANQGSEA in the germline V gene. The CDR3 totals 14 residues. The CDR3 sequence: CSVEDRIRGREAFF. As DNA, the CDR3 is TGCAGCGTTGAAGATCGGATCAGGGGTCGCGAAGCTTTCTTT.

V usage is TRBV28 and J usage is TRBJ1-1; D is perhaps TRBD1 (6 bases). The germline gives CDR1 MDHEN, CDR2 SYDVKM. This CDR3 spans 14 amino acids. Trimming removed 5 bases at V and 6 bases at J, with 16 bases between. For the CDR3, the DNA is TGTGCCAGCAGTCTAGGACAGTACCTGTCTGAAGCTTTCTTT. Amino acids: CASSLGQYLSEAFF.

CDR3 loop: CASSETRETQYF. In nucleotides, the CDR3 is TGCGCCAGCAGCGAGACTCGGGAGACCCAGTACTTC. The chain is built from TRBV5-1 and TRBJ2-5, with no clear D. This CDR3 spans 12 amino acids. Trimming pared 4 bases from V and 5 bases from J, leaving 9 bases between. CDR1 and CDR2 from the germline V gene are SGHRS and YFSETQ.

The gene calls are TRBV30 and TRBJ2-7; 7 bases are a match to TRBD2. Germline V gene sequence: CDR1 GTSNPN, CDR2 SVGIG (reference sequence). V gave up 2 bases and J gave up 6 bases; unmatched junction bases: 10. The CDR3 has 14 residues. CDR3 nucleotide sequence: TGTGCCTGGAGTTTTCGACTAGCTCCGGGCGAGCAGTACTTC. Translated, it gives CAWSFRLAPGEQYF.

The CDR3: CASSVDAGLNQPQHF. The CDR3 DNA follows: TGTGCCAGCAGCGTAGACGCGGGCCTCAATCAGCCCCAGCATTTT. The rearrangement joins TRBV9 to TRBJ1-5; D gene unclear. Germline V lookup: CDR1 SGDLS, CDR2 YYNGEE. The V end was cut by 0 bases, the J end by 3 bases, with 10 bases between. CDR3 length: 15 residues.

This clone has just a few counts. The genes are TRBV10-3 and TRBJ1-1; D remains ambiguous. The CDR3 has 11 residues. The germline V and J ends were trimmed by 3 bases and 7 bases, with 6 bases remaining between them. From germline, CDR1 is ENHRY and CDR2 SYGVKD. CDR3 residues: CAISEWHEAFF. The DNA of the CDR3 is TGTGCCATCAGTGAATGGCATGAAGCTTTCTTT.

The V call is TRBV29-1, the J call TRBJ2-7, with D uncertain. V lost 4 bases and J lost 4, with 14 bases in between. CDR1 and CDR2 (germline): SQVTM, ANQGSEA. The CDR3 has 13 residues. CDR3 DNA: TGCAGCGTTGTTGGACGGCTGGGATACGAGCAGTACTTC. Translated, it gives CSVVGRLGYEQYF.

This clone was recorded a few times. The chain uses TRBV29-1 and TRBJ2-5; D gene unclear. V was trimmed by 6 bases and J by 0 bases, leaving 5 bases between them. Looked up from germline, CDR1 is SQVTM and CDR2 is ANQGSEA. There are 11 residues in the CDR3. The CDR3 DNA sequence: TGCAGCGTAGATAACCAAGAGACCCAGTACTTC. This gives the protein CSVDNQETQYF. The complete variable domain, with remaining parts taken from reference TRBV29-1 and TRBJ2-5, reads SAVISQKPSRDICQRGTSLTIQCQVDSQVTMMFWYRQQPGQSLTLIATANQGSEATYESGFVIDKFPISRPNLTFSTLTVSNMSPEDSSIYLCSVDNQETQYFGPGTRLLVL.

The rearrangement joins TRBV27 to TRBJ1-1; D call uncertain. Germline V gene data show CDR1 as MNHEY and CDR2 as SMNVEV (reference sequence). V was clipped by 3 bases and J by 4 bases, with 9 bases between them. The CDR3 has 13 amino acids. The CDR3 is CASSFKGRTEAFF. The DNA for the CDR3 is TGTGCCAGCAGTTTTAAAGGGCGCACTGAAGCTTTCTTT.

This clone was counted a few times. The chain employs TRBV7-2 and TRBJ1-1; no clear D. Germline V gene sequence: CDR1 SGHTA, CDR2 FQGNSA. The CDR3 runs 14 residues. V was shortened by 4 bases and J by 0 bases, with 9 bases between the two germline ends. The CDR3 loop is CASSSRSMNTEAFF. CDR3 sequence (DNA): TGTGCCAGCAGCTCCCGGAGTATGAACACTGAAGCTTTCTTT. The complete variable domain, with remaining parts taken from reference TRBV7-2 and TRBJ1-1, reads GAGVSQSPSNKVTEKGKDVELRCDPISGHTALYWYRQSLGQGLEFLIYFQGNSAPDKSGLPSDRFSAERTGGSVSTLTIQRTQQEDSAVYLCASSSRSMNTEAFFGQGTRLTVV.

This clone occurred a few times. The CDR3 here is CSVVGPQMNTEAFF. The CDR3 nucleotides read TGCAGCGTTGTAGGCCCGCAGATGAACACTGAAGCTTTCTTT. The chain carries TRBV29-1 and TRBJ1-1; D is unclear. The CDR3 spans 14 residues. Germline values: CDR1 SQVTM, CDR2 ANQGSEA. V shed 4 bases and J shed 0 bases, with 12 bases lying between them.